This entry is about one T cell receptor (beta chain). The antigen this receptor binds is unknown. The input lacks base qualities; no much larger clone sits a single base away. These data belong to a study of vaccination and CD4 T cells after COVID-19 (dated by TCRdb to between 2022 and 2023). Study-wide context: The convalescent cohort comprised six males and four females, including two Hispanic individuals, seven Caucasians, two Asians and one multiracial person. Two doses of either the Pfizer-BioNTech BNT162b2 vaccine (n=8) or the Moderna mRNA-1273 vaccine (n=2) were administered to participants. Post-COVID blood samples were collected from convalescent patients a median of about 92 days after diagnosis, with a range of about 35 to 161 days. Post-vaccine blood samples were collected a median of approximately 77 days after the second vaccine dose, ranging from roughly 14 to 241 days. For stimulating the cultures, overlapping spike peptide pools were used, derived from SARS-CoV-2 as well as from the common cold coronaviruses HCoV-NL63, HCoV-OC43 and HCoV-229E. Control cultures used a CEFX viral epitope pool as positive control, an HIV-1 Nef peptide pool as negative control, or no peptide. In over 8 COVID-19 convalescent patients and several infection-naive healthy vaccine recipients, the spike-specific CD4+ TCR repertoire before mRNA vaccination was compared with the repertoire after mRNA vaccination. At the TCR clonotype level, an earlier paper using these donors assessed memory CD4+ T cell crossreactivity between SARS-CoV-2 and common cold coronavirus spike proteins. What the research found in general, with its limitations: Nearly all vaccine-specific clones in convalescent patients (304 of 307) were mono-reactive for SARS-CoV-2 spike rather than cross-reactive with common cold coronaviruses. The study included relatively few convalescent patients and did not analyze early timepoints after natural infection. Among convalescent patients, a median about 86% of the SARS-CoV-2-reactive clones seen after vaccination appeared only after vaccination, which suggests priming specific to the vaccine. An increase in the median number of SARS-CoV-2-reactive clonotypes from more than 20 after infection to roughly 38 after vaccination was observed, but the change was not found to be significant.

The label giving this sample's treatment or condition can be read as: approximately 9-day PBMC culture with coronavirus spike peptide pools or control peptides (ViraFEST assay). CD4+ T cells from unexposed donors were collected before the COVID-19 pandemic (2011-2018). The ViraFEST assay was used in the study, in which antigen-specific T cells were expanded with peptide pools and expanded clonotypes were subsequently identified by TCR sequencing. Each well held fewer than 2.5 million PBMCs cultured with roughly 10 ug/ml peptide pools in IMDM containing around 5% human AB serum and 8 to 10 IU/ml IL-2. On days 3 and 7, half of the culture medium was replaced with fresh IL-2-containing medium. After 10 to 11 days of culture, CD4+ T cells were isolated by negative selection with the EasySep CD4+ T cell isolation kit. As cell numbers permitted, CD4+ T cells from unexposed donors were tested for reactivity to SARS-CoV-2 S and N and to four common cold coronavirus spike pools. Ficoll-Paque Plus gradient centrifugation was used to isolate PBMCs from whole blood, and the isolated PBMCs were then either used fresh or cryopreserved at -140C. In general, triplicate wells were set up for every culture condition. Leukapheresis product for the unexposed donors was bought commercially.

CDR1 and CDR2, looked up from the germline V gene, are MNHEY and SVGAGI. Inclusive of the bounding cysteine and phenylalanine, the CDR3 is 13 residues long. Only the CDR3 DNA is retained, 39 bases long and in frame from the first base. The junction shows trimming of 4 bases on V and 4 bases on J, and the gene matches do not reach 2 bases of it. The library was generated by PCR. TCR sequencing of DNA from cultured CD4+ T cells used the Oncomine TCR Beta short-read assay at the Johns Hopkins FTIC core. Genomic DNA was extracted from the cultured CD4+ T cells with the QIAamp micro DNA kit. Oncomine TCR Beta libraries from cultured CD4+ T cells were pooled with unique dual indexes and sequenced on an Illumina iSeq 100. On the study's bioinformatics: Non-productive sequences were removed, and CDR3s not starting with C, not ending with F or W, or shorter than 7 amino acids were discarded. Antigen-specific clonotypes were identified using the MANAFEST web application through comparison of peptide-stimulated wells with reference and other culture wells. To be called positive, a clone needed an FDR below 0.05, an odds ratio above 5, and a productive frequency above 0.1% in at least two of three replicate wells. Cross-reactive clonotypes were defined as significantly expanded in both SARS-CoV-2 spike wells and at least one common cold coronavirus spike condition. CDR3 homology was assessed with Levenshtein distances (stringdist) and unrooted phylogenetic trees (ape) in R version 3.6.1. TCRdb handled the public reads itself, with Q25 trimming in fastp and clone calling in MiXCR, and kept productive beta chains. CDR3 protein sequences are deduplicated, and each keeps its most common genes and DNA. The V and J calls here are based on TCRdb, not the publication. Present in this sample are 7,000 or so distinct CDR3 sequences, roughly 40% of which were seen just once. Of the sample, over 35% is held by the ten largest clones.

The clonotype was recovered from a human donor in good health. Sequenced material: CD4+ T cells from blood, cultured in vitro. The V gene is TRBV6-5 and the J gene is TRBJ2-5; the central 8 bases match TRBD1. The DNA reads TGTGCCAGCAGTTCCGGGACAGGAGAGACCCAGTACTTC. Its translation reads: CASSSGTGETQYF.